The 19 T cell receptor beta chains below come from one sample, sequenced in a study of vaccination effects on CD4 cells after COVID-19. In the ViraFEST assay, antigen-specific CD4+ clonotypes were identified by expansion after peptide-pool stimulation. Culture proceeded for roughly ten days, and CD4+ T cells were then isolated. Their recognized antigens are unknown. Here immunoSEQ multiplex PCR was the method, and the copy in TCRdb shows in-frame clones only, minus some. The sample yields around 12,000 clones, about 76% seen once. Sequencing used CD4+ T cells from PBMCs cultured with HCoV-229E spike peptides, obtained before COVID-19 vaccination. The receptor source for this set is a human donor who received a COVID-19 vaccine.

V usage is TRBV7-9 and J usage is TRBJ1-2, with unresolved D. The CDR3 has 13 amino acids. The germline V gene encodes CDR1 SEHNR and CDR2 FQNEAQ (reference sequence). V lost 2 bases and J lost 5, with 9 bases in between. The CDR3 DNA is TGTGCCAGCAGCTTACCTCCGGATTATGGCTACACCTTC. It is translated as CASSLPPDYGYTF.

This clone came up a few times. The gene calls are TRBV15 and TRBJ2-3; D not resolved. V lost 1 base and J lost 4, with 6 bases in between. The CDR3 contains 13 residues. Germline assignment: CDR1 LNHNV and CDR2 YYDKDF (reference sequence). CDR3 in DNA: TGTGCCACCAGCAGAGTACGTTCAGATACGCAGTATTTT. Translation: CATSRVRSDTQYF.

The V call is TRBV5-6, the J call TRBJ2-2; possible D gene TRBD1, 5 bases. Trimming removed 2 bases from V and 1 base from J, with 12 bases in between. In germline, CDR1 is SGHDT, CDR2 YYEEEE. This CDR3 has 16 residues. DNA of the CDR3: TGTGCCAGCAGCTTAGGGCCAGGGAAGAACACCGGGGAGCTGTTTTTT. Translated, it gives CASSLGPGKNTGELFF.

The gene calls are TRBV27 and TRBJ1-5; perhaps TRBD1 as D (5 bases). Germline CDR1 is MNHEY and CDR2 is SMNVEV (reference sequence). Trimming took off 0 bases at V and 7 bases at J, with 10 bases between the two ends. The CDR3 is 14 residues long. CDR3 coding DNA: TGTGCCAGCAGTTTATCCCCAGGGCAGCAGCCCCAGCATTTT. This codes for CASSLSPGQQPQHF.

V is TRBV5-5 and J is TRBJ1-2; D not certain. The CDR3 is 11 residues long. Germline CDR1 and CDR2: SGHKS and YYEKEE (reference sequence). V was shortened by 0 bases and J by 8 bases, with 5 bases between the two germline ends. Written as DNA, the CDR3 is TGTGCCAGCAGCTTGGACGGAGGCTACACCTTC. Translation: CASSLDGGYTF.

In DNA form, the CDR3 reads TGTGCCGCCCGACGGGCCCATGACGCGACCCAGTACTTC. Protein sequence: CAARRAHDATQYF. The chain employs TRBV6-5 and TRBJ2-5, with unresolved D. Deletions cut 11 bases from V and 7 bases from J, with 20 bases between. Germline V gene lookup returns CDR1 MNHEY and CDR2 SVGAGI. This CDR3 has 13 residues.

DNA of the CDR3: TGCAGCGCGAATGTCGGGGCCAACGTCCTGACTTTC. Translating gives CSANVGANVLTF. The chain uses TRBV29-1 and TRBJ2-6; D is undetermined. CDR3 length: 12 amino acids. Germline assignment: CDR1 SQVTM and CDR2 ANQGSEA. Trimming took 7 bases from V and 4 from J, leaving 8 bases between them.

This chain links TRBV7-8 with TRBJ2-5, with 9 bases identical to TRBD1. V was clipped by 3 bases and J by 3 bases; unmatched bases: 8. The V gene's germline CDR1 is SGHVS and CDR2 FQNEAQ. This CDR3 contains 16 residues. CDR3 protein: CASSLDRGLAKETQYF. The CDR3 DNA reads as TGTGCCAGCAGCTTGGACAGGGGATTGGCCAAAGAGACCCAGTACTTC.

This rearrangement joins TRBV28 to TRBJ2-7; D not resolved. Trimming removed 2 bases at V and 5 bases at J, with 13 bases between. Germline CDR1 reads MDHEN; CDR2 reads SYDVKM. The CDR3 length is 14 residues. In DNA form, the CDR3 reads TGTGCCAGCAGTTTACCCCAGCAAGACCACGAGCAGTACTTC. Translating gives CASSLPQQDHEQYF.

The chain links TRBV19 to TRBJ1-1; no clear D. V lost 5 bases and J 1 base, leaving 8 bases between the germline ends. CDR3 size: 13 residues. Germline V lookup: CDR1 LNHDA, CDR2 SQIVND (reference sequence). The CDR3 loop reads CASSLRTNTEAFF. The CDR3 nucleotides read TGTGCCAGTAGTCTACGGACGAACACTGAAGCTTTCTTT.

This clone was detected a few times. V is TRBV30 and J is TRBJ1-6; D possibly corresponds to TRBD1 (6 bases). CDR1 GTSNPN and CDR2 SVGIG come from the germline V gene (reference sequence). The CDR3 runs to 13 residues. V was trimmed by 5 bases and J by 10 bases, leaving 15 bases between them. CDR3 DNA: TGTGCCTGGGCACGACAGGAAAACTCACCCCTCCACTTT. Protein product: CAWARQENSPLHF.

This clone was recorded once. This chain connects TRBV4-1 to TRBJ2-7; D is possibly TRBD1 (5 bases). V was cut by 1 base and J by 8 bases, with 15 bases left in between. The CDR3 is made up of 14 amino acids. Germline loops: CDR1 MGHRA, CDR2 YSYEKL. CDR3 region: CASSQVMAGIKQYF. CDR3 sequence (DNA): TGCGCCAGCAGCCAAGTTATGGCAGGGATCAAGCAGTACTTC.

This clone showed up just once. The V and J genes are TRBV6-6 and TRBJ2-7; D is uncertain. Germline V CDR1 and CDR2: MNHNY, SVGAGI (reference sequence). V was shortened by 2 bases and J by 0 bases, with 11 bases between the two germline ends. The CDR3 is made up of 15 amino acids. The CDR3 region is CASSYPSASSYEQYF. The CDR3 nucleotides read TGTGCCAGCAGTTACCCGAGCGCCAGCTCCTACGAGCAGTACTTC.

The J gene is TRBJ2-5, the V gene TRBV18; D not certain. Trimming shortened V by 2 bases and J by 1 base, and 5 bases separated the two germline ends. There are 13 residues in the CDR3. CDR1 is KGHSH, CDR2 LQKENI, per germline. CDR3 protein: CASSPNSQETQYF. CDR3 nucleotide sequence: TGTGCCAGCTCACCAAACAGCCAAGAGACCCAGTACTTC.

J is TRBJ2-5 and V is TRBV5-1; D ambiguous. Per germline, CDR1 SGHRS and CDR2 YFSETQ. Trimming took 1 base from V and 4 from J, leaving 2 bases between them. The CDR3 has 11 amino acids. The DNA of the CDR3 is TGCGCCAGCAGCTTGTCAGAGACCCAGTACTTC. Protein product: CASSLSETQYF.

This clone has more than one count but fewer than ten. The rearrangement joins TRBV28 to TRBJ1-2; D unresolved. Germline V CDR1 and CDR2: MDHEN, SYDVKM. V was trimmed by 5 bases and J by 4 bases, leaving 11 bases between them. The CDR3 extends over 13 amino acids. In DNA form, the CDR3 reads TGTGCCAGCAGTAGAGTTACCCCCTATGGCTACACCTTC. It encodes CASSRVTPYGYTF.

This chain uses TRBV6-6 with TRBJ2-3; D gene uncertain. The CDR3 runs 13 residues. CDR1 MNHNY and CDR2 SVGAGI come from the germline V gene (reference sequence). V lost 0 bases and J lost 8, with 9 bases in between. The CDR3 spells CASSYSGIGTQYF. The CDR3 nucleotides are TGTGCCAGCAGTTACTCGGGAATTGGTACGCAGTATTTT.

This clone was found once. V usage is TRBV7-2 and J usage is TRBJ2-7; possible D gene TRBD2, 6 bases. With 4 bases removed from V and 0 bases from J, the gap between germline ends came to 10 bases. The CDR3 sequence is 14 residues long. Germline-derived CDR1 and CDR2 are SGHTA and FQGNSA. DNA for the CDR3: TGTGCCAGCAGCTCTAGCGCAGCCTCCTACGAGCAGTACTTC. Its protein is CASSSSAASYEQYF.

V usage is TRBV9 and J usage is TRBJ1-3; no clear D. The V and J ends lost 2 bases and 6 bases respectively, with 9 bases between them. The CDR3 runs 13 residues. Germline V gives CDR1 SGDLS, CDR2 YYNGEE. The CDR3 sequence: CASSVGVLNTIYF. In DNA form, the CDR3 reads TGTGCCAGCAGCGTTGGGGTTCTAAACACCATATATTTT.